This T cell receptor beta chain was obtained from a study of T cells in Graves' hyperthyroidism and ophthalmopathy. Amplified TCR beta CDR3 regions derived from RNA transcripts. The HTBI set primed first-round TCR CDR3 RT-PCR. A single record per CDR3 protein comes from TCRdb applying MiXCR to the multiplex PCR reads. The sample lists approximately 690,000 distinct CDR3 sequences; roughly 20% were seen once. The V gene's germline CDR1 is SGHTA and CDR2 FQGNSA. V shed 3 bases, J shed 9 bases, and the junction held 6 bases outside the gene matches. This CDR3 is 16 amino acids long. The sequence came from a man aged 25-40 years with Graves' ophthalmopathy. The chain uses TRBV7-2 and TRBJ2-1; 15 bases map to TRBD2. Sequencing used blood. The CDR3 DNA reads TGTGCCAGCAGCTTGGTTCTGGGACTAGCGGGAGGTGAGCAGTTCTTC. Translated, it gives CASSLVLGLAGGEQFF.